The clone carrying this T cell receptor (beta chain) was found once. The authors' processing: Reference gene primers were amplified, and this amplification served to estimate nucleated cell counts. Repertoires were generated with immunoSEQ multiplex PCR, while TCRdb's copy carries only in-frame clones and drops some. Clone size and V and J calls were adopted from that table, with D and trimming inferred from the DNA. This table has 150,000 or so clones, more than 80% appearing once. The data are from a study of blood T cell repertoires in COVID-19. Overall study context: Whether acute or convalescent, the COVID-19 samples came from the United States, Italy and Spain. The analysed material was cDNA or gDNA that came from T cells, B-cell-depleted T cells, or PBMCs.

A Seattle source enrolled patients during active infection and followed them longitudinally. The CDR3 length is 16 residues. Deletions cut 1 base from V and 5 bases from J, with 17 bases between. The germline V gene has CDR1 LNHDA and CDR2 SQIVND (reference sequence). This sequence was found in a man aged 18 to 30 with COVID-19, enrolled during active disease. V gene TRBV19 combines with J gene TRBJ2-5, with D possibly being TRBD1 (5 bases). The sample comprised peripheral blood. The CDR3 region is CASSIAQGTKSETQYF. DNA of the CDR3: TGTGCCAGTAGTATAGCTCAGGGAACCAAGTCGGAGACCCAGTACTTC.